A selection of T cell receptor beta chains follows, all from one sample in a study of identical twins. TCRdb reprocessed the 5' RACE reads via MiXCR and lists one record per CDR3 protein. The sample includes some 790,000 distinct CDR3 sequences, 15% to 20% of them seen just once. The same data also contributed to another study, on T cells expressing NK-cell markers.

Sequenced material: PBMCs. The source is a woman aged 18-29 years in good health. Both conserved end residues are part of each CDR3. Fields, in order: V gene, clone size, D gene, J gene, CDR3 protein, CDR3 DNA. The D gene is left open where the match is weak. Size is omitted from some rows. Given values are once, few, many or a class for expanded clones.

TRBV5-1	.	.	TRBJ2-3	CASNAAGGSTDTQYF	TGCGCCAGCAACGCTGCCGGTGGAAGCACAGATACGCAGTATTTT
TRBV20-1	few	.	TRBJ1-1	CSAISAGRSGEAFF	TGCAGTGCTATATCGGCAGGAAGGTCGGGTGAAGCTTTCTTT
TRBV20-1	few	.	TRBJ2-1	CSAISDVSYNEQFF	TGCAGTGCTATTAGCGACGTCTCCTACAATGAGCAGTTCTTC
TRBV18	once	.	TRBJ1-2	CASSPPAGFNYGYTF	TGTGCCAGCTCACCACCCGCAGGGTTTAACTATGGCTACACCTTC
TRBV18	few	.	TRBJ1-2	CASSQSGDYGYTF	TGTGCCAGCTCACAATCCGGCGACTATGGCTACACCTTC
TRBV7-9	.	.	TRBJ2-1	CASKGYGSYNEQFF	TGTGCCAGCAAGGGCTACGGGTCCTACAATGAGCAGTTCTTC
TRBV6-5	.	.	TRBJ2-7	CASSYGGREQYF	TGTGCCAGCAGTTACGGGGGGCGGGAGCAGTACTTC
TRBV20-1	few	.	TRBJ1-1	CSAPGEANTEAFF	TGCAGTGCTCCAGGGGAAGCGAACACTGAAGCTTTCTTT
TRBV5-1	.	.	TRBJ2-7	CASSVVDSSYEQYF	TGCGCCAGCAGCGTGGTAGACAGCTCCTACGAGCAGTACTTC
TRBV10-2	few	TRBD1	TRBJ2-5	CASSDSTGGGETQYF	TGCGCCAGCAGTGATTCAACAGGGGGCGGCGAGACCCAGTACTTC
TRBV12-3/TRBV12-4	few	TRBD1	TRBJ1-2	CASTPTGGFYGYTF	TGTGCCAGCACCCCTACAGGGGGGTTCTATGGCTACACCTTC
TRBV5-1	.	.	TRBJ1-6	CASSPEDRMGSPLHF	TGCGCCAGCAGCCCAGAGGACCGGATGGGTTCACCCCTCCACTTT
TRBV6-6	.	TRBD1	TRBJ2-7	CAGRQGITYEQYF	TGTGCCGGTAGACAGGGGATCACCTACGAGCAGTACTTC
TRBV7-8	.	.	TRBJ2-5	CASSLEFRVETQYF	TGTGCCAGCAGCTTAGAATTTAGAGTGGAGACCCAGTACTTC
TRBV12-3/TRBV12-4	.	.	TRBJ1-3	CATLRPSGGNTIYF	TGTGCCACCCTCCGGCCCTCGGGTGGAAACACCATATATTTT
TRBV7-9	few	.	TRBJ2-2	CASSLEITTENTGELFF	TGTGCCAGCAGCTTAGAGATTACCACCGAAAACACCGGGGAGCTGTTTTTT
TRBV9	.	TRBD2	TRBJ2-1	CASSVLSGRAYNEQFF	TGTGCCAGCAGCGTCCTTAGCGGGAGGGCATACAATGAGCAGTTCTTC
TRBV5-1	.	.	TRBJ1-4	CASSLERSSEKLFF	TGCGCCAGCAGCTTGGAAAGGTCCAGTGAAAAACTGTTTTTT
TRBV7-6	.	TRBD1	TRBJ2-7	CASSLGGQGAKQYF	TGTGCCAGCAGCTTAGGGGGACAGGGAGCGAAGCAGTACTTC
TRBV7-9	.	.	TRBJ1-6	CASSLVRENSPLHF	TGTGCCAGCAGCTTAGTAAGGGAGAATTCACCCCTCCACTTT
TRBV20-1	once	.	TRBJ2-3	CSALAYNTDTQYF	TGCAGTGCCTTAGCGTATAACACAGATACGCAGTATTTT
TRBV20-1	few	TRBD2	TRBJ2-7	CSAGTSGTYEQYF	TGCAGTGCAGGGACTAGCGGGACCTACGAGCAGTACTTC
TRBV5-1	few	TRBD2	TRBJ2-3	CASSWLAESTDTQYF	TGCGCCAGCAGTTGGCTAGCGGAGTCCACAGATACGCAGTATTTT
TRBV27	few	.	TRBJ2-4	CASSTGTGNIQYF	TGTGCCAGCAGCACCGGGACGGGGAACATTCAGTACTTC
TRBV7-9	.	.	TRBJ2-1	CASSLVRQRSYNEQFF	TGTGCCAGCAGCTTAGTCCGCCAGAGGTCCTACAATGAGCAGTTCTTC
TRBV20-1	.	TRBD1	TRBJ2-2	CSAGQGRTGELFF	TGCAGTGCTGGACAGGGTCGGACCGGGGAGCTGTTTTTT
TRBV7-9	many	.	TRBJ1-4	CASSLGGGNEKLFF	TGTGCCAGCAGTCTTGGAGGGGGGAATGAAAAACTGTTTTTT
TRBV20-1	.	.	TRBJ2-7	CSASPHSYSYEQYF	TGCAGTGCTAGCCCGCACTCGTACTCCTACGAGCAGTACTTC
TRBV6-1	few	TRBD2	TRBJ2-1	CASTPSGTVEQFF	TGTGCCAGCACCCCTAGCGGGACTGTTGAGCAGTTCTTC
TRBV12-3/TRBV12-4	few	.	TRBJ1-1	CATSRGGRGTEAFF	TGTGCCACCAGTCGGGGGGGGAGGGGCACTGAAGCTTTCTTT
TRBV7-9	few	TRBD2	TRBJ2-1	CASLRGGGALNEQFF	TGTGCCAGCCTCCGGGGCGGGGGGGCCCTAAATGAGCAGTTCTTC
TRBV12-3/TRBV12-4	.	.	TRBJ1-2	CASQLTLGYGYTF	TGTGCCAGCCAACTAACTCTCGGCTATGGCTACACCTTC
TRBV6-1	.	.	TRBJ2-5	CASTQSPTTKETQYF	TGTGCCAGCACCCAAAGTCCGACAACTAAAGAGACCCAGTACTTC
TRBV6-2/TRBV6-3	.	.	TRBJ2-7	CATLSRVAWLAEQYF	TGTGCCACCCTAAGCCGGGTCGCTTGGTTGGCCGAGCAGTACTTC
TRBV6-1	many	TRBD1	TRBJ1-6	CASSRDRGGSPLHF	TGTGCCAGCAGCCGCGACAGGGGAGGGTCACCCCTCCACTTT
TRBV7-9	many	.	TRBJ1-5	CASSKGGSNQPQHF	TGTGCCAGCAGCAAGGGGGGGAGCAATCAGCCCCAGCATTTT
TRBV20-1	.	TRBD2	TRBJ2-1	CSAREGSGGRYNEQFF	TGCAGTGCTAGAGAGGGGTCGGGCGGGAGGTACAATGAGCAGTTCTTC
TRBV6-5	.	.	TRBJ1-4	CASSYSRKNEKLFF	TGTGCCAGCAGTTACTCGCGGAAAAATGAAAAACTGTTTTTT
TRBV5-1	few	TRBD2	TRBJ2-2	CASTPGLEAGELFF	TGCGCCAGCACCCCGGGACTAGAGGCCGGGGAGCTGTTTTTT
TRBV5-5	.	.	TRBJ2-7	CASSLGRGEGEQYF	TGTGCCAGCAGCTTGGGCAGGGGTGAGGGCGAGCAGTACTTC
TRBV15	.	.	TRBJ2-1	CATSLRGTRSGDEQFF	TGTGCCACCTCCCTCAGGGGGACTAGGTCGGGCGATGAGCAGTTCTTC
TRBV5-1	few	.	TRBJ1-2	CASSLVGGIAANYGYTF	TGCGCCAGCAGCTTGGTTGGAGGGATAGCAGCTAACTATGGCTACACCTTC
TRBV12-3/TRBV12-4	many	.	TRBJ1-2	CASSVPGTFFNGYTF	TGTGCCAGCAGTGTCCCCGGGACATTTTTTAATGGCTACACCTTC
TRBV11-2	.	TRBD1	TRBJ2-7	CASSSGLGAGGLYEQYF	TGTGCCAGCAGCTCTGGGCTGGGGGCAGGGGGCCTTTACGAGCAGTACTTC